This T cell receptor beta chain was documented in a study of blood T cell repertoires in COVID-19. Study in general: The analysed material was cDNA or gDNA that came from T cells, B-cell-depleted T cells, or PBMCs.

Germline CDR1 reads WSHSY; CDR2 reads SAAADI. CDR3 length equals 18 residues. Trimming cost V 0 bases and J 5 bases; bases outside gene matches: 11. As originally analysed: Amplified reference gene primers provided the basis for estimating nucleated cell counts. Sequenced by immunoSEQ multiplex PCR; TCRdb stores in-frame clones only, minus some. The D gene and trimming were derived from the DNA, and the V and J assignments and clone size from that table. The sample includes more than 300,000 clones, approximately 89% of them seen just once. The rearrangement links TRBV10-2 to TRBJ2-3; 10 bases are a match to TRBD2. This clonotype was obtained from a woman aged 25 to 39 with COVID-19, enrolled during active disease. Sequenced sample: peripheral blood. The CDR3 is CASSESLRLAGERDTQYF. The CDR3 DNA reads TGCGCCAGCAGTGAGTCTTTGAGGCTAGCGGGAGAGCGAGATACGCAGTATTTT.